This TCR beta chain was retrieved from a study of cytomegalovirus exposure and HLA in healthy donors. Whole-study context: The study placed about four fifths of its approximately 400 genotyped donors in the Caucasian-associated ancestry cluster.

A multiplex PCR was run with 60 Vbeta primers and 13 Jbeta primers. Data came from immunoSEQ multiplex PCR; TCRdb stores just in-frame clones and leaves some out. The specimen's table records about 78,000 clones. The sample taken for sequencing was PBMCs. This clonotype originated in a female donor in good health and CMV-seropositive.

CDR3 coding DNA: TGTGCCAGCAGCGTAGCTTCTACAGGCGACACCGGGGAGCTGTTTTTT. It codes for CASSVASTGDTGELFF. The chain is built from TRBV9 and TRBJ2-2; possibly TRBD1 for D (5 bases). This CDR3 comprises 16 residues. Trimming cost V 0 bases and J 3 bases, with 12 bases left between them. Germline values: CDR1 SGDLS, CDR2 YYNGEE. The entire variable domain, with the rest obtained from reference TRBV9 and TRBJ2-2, is as follows: DSGVTQTPKHLITATGQRVTLRCSPRSGDLSVYWYQQSLDQGLQFLIQYYNGEERAKGNILERFSAQQFPDLHSELNLSSLELGDSALYFCASSVASTGDTGELFFGEGSRLTVL.